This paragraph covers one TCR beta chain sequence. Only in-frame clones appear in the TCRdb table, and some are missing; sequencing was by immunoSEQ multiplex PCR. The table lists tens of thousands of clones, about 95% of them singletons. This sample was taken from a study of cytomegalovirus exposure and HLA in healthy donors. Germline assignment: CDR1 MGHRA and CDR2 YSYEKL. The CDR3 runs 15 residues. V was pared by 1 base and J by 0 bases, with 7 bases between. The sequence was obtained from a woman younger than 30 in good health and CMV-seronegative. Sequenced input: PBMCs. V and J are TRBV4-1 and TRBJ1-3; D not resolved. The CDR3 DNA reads TGCGCCAGCAGCCAAGCCGCGTTCTCTGGAAACACCATATATTTT. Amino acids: CASSQAAFSGNTIYF.